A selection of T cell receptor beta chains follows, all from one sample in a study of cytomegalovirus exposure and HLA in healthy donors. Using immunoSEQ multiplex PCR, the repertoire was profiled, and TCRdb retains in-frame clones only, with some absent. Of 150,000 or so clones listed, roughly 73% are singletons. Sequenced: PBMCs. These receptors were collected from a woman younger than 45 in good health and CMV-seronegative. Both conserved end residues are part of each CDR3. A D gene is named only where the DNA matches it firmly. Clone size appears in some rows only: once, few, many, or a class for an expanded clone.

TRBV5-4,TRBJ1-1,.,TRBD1,TGTGCCAGCAGCAGTGGGACAGGGGGGATCGGCGCTGAAGCTTTCTTT,CASSSGTGGIGAEAFF
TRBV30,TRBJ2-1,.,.,TGTGCCTGGAGTGCCAGATCGGGACTGTACAATGAGCAGTTCTTC,CAWSARSGLYNEQFF
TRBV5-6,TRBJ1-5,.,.,TGTGCCAGCAGCTTGTACAGGTTGGGGCCCCAGCATTTT,CASSLYRLGPQHF
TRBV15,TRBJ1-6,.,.,TGTGCCATCGGAAGACCAGGGAAGAATTCACCCCTCCACTTT,CAIGRPGKNSPLHF
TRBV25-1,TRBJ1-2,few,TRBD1,TGTGCCAGCAGTGCACCGGGACAGGGTGGCTACACCTTC,CASSAPGQGGYTF
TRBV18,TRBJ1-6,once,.,TGTGCCAGCTCACCACAGTCGGACAGTGGGAGTTCACCCCTCCACTTT,CASSPQSDSGSSPLHF
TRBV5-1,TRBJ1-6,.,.,TGCGCCAGCAGCGAACAGGGTTTAGGCAATTCACCCCTCCACTTT,CASSEQGLGNSPLHF
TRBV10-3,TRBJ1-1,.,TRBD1,TGTGCCATCAGTGGGGGCTTAGGGACAGGGGCGGATTTCAGTGAAGCTTTCTTT,CAISGGLGTGADFSEAFF
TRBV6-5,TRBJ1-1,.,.,TGTGCCAGCAGTTATCGCGGAGCGGACACTGAAGCTTTCTTT,CASSYRGADTEAFF
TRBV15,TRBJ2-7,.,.,TGTGCCACCAGCACCCGATCAGGGAAATGGGACGAGCAGTACTTC,CATSTRSGKWDEQYF
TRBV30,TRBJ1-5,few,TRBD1,TGTGCCGGGAGTGCCGGACAGGGAGGGTTGGGTAGCAATCAGCCCCAGCATTTT,CAGSAGQGGLGSNQPQHF
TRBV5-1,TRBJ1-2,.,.,TGCGCCAGCAGCTTGGAAGGGAGCGGCTACACCTTC,CASSLEGSGYTF
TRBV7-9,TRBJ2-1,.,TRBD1,TGTGCCAGCAGCTTTCAGGGGGCTATCGATGAGCAGTTCTTC,CASSFQGAIDEQFF
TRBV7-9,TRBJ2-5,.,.,TGTGCCAGCAGCGTCCCCCAGCGGGTCCAAGAGACCCAGTACTTC,CASSVPQRVQETQYF
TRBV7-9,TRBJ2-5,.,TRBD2,TGTGCCAGCAGTTCCGGGACTACCAACGTGGAGACCCAGTACTTC,CASSSGTTNVETQYF
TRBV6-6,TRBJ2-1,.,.,TGTGCCAGCAGTTACTCGCGGGGAAGCTACAATGAGCAGTTCTTC,CASSYSRGSYNEQFF
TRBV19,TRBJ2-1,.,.,TGTGCCAGAACAGTCGGACAGAGACTACATTATGAGCAGTTCTTC,CARTVGQRLHYEQFF
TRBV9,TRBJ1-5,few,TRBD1,TGTGCCAGCAGCCGATCATACCAGGGGGCGCAACATTTT,CASSRSYQGAQHF
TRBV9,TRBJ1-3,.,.,TGTGCCAGCAGCGTCGGCGGGGAGGGAGAGGGAAACACCATATATTTT,CASSVGGEGEGNTIYF
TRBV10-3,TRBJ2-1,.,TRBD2,TGTGCCACTACGGGAGGGGGCTCCTACAATGAGCAGTTCTTC,CATTGGGSYNEQFF
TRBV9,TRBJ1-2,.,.,TGTGCCAGCAGTAATACAGGGATAGAAGGCTATGGCTACACCTTC,CASSNTGIEGYGYTF
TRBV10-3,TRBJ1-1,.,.,TGTGCCATCAGTCCGGGCACTGAAGCTTTCTTT,CAISPGTEAFF
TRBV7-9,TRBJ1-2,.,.,TGTTCCAGCAACCTAGACGGGGGGAACGGCTACACCTTC,CSSNLDGGNGYTF
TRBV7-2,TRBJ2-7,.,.,TGTGCCAGCCGCCGGGACATAGCCACCTACGAGCAGTACTTC,CASRRDIATYEQYF
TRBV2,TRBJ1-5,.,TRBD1,TGTGCCAGCACTGAGGGACAGAGTAGCAATCAGCCCCAGCATTTT,CASTEGQSSNQPQHF
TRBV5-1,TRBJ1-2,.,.,TGCGCCAGCAGCTTTAACTTAGCTAACTATGGCTACACCTTC,CASSFNLANYGYTF
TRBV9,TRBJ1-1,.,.,TGTGCCAGCAGCGCCCCTTCCGGGGGTATTAAAGCTTTCTTT,CASSAPSGGIKAFF
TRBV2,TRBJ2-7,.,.,TGTGCCAGCAAGGTCAGGGTTTTTACCTACGAGCAGTACTTC,CASKVRVFTYEQYF
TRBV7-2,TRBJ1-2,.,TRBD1,TGTGCCAGCAGCTTTACAGGGGGAAAGAACTATGGCTACACCTTC,CASSFTGGKNYGYTF
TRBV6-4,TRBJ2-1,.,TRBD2,TGTGCCAGCAGTGAATCAGCGGGGGCCTACAATGAGCAGTTCTTC,CASSESAGAYNEQFF
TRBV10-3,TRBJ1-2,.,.,TGTGCCATCAGTGAGTTCCCGGGGTTCTATGGCTACACCTTC,CAISEFPGFYGYTF
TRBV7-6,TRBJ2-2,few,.,TGTGCCAGCAGCTCGGACACCCACACCGGGGAGCTGTTTTTT,CASSSDTHTGELFF
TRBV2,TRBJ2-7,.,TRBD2,TGTGCCAGCAGTGGCGGGGCGGGGGGGCCCTACGAGCAGTACTTC,CASSGGAGGPYEQYF
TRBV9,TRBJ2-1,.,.,TGTGCCAGCATATCCTCCTACAATGAGCAGTTCTTC,CASISSYNEQFF
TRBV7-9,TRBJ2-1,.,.,TGTGCCAGCAGCTCCCCCGGGGAAGTACACAATGAGCAGTTCTTC,CASSSPGEVHNEQFF
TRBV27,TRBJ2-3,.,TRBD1,TGTGCCAGCAGTATCGGACAGGGGAAAGATACGCAGTATTTT,CASSIGQGKDTQYF
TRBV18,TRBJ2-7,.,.,TGTGCCAGCTCACCAGGGGAGGGGGAAGGGCAGTACTTC,CASSPGEGEGQYF
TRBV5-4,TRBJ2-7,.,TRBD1,TGTGCCAGCAGCCCGGGACAGACCTACGAGCAGTACTTC,CASSPGQTYEQYF